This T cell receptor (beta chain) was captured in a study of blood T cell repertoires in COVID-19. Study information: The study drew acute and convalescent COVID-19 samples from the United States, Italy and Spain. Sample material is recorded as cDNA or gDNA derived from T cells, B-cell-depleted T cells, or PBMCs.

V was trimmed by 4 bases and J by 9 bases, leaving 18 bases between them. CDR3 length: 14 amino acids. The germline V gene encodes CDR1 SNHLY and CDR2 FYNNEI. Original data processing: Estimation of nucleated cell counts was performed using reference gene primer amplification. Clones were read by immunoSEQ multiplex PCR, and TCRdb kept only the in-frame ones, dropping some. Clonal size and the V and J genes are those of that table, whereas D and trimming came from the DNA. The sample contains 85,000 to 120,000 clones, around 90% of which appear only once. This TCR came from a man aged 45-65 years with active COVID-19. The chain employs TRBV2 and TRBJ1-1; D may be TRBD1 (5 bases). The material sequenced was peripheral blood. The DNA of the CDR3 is TGTGCCAGCAGTGGGACGGGGGTGACCCTAAAAGCTTTCTTT. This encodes CASSGTGVTLKAFF. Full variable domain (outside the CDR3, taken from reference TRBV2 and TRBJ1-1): EPEVTQTPSHQVTQMGQEVILRCVPISNHLYFYWYRQILGQKVEFLVSFYNNEISEKSEIFDDQFSVERPDGSNFTLKIRSTKLEDSAMYFCASSGTGVTLKAFFGQGTRLTVV.